Listed below are T cell receptor beta chains from one sample, sequenced in a study of CD8 T cell repertoires and HIV-1 epitope variants. Profiled with immunoSEQ multiplex PCR; TCRdb holds only in-frame clones, not every one. The sample shows about 5,000 clones, approximately 70% of them seen only once. For these TCRs, the target antigens are not known. Sequencing was carried out using cultured CD8+ T cells derived from PBMCs. The source of these receptors is a male donor with HIV. Both conserved end residues are part of each CDR3. The D gene is left open where the match is weak. Expanded clones get a size class; other rows say once, few or many, or leave the size out.

clone_size: .; j_call: TRBJ2-3; v_call: TRBV12-5; d_call: .; cdr3_length: 13; cdr3_nt: TGTGCTAGTGGTTTGGTGGGCACAGATACGCAGTATTTT; cdr3_aa: CASGLVGTDTQYF
clone_size: .; j_call: TRBJ2-7; v_call: TRBV27; d_call: .; cdr3_length: 14; cdr3_nt: TGTGCCAGCAGTTTATCGGGGTCCTCCTACGAGCAGTACTTC; cdr3_aa: CASSLSGSSYEQYF
clone_size: .; j_call: TRBJ2-2; v_call: TRBV10-3; d_call: TRBD2; cdr3_length: 15; cdr3_nt: TGTGCCATCAGTGAACCGACTAGCGGGCTCGGGGAGCTGTTTTTT; cdr3_aa: CAISEPTSGLGELFF
clone_size: few; j_call: TRBJ2-4; v_call: TRBV28; d_call: .; cdr3_length: 13; cdr3_nt: TGTGCCAGCAGTCCCGGACTCATAGGGATTCAGTACTTC; cdr3_aa: CASSPGLIGIQYF
clone_size: .; j_call: TRBJ1-4; v_call: TRBV27; d_call: TRBD1; cdr3_length: 16; cdr3_nt: TGTGCCAGCAGTTACGACAGGGTCCCAACTAATGAAAAACTGTTTTTT; cdr3_aa: CASSYDRVPTNEKLFF
clone_size: .; j_call: TRBJ2-1; v_call: TRBV28; d_call: TRBD2; cdr3_length: 15; cdr3_nt: TGTGCCAGCAACCTACCCTCGGATAGCGGGAATGAGCAGTTCTTC; cdr3_aa: CASNLPSDSGNEQFF
clone_size: .; j_call: TRBJ2-1; v_call: TRBV4-1; d_call: TRBD2; cdr3_length: 17; cdr3_nt: TGCGCCAGCAGCCAAGACCGCCCTAGCGGGGTTTACAATGAGCAGTTCTTC; cdr3_aa: CASSQDRPSGVYNEQFF
clone_size: .; j_call: TRBJ2-1; v_call: TRBV19; d_call: .; cdr3_length: 14; cdr3_nt: TGTGCCAGTAGGTGGGCGGGGGCATACAATGAGCAGTTCTTC; cdr3_aa: CASRWAGAYNEQFF
clone_size: .; j_call: TRBJ1-6; v_call: TRBV7-9; d_call: TRBD1; cdr3_length: 15; cdr3_nt: TGTGCCAGCAGCTTAGCGACCAACAGGGGAACACCCCTCCACTTT; cdr3_aa: CASSLATNRGTPLHF
clone_size: .; j_call: TRBJ2-3; v_call: TRBV5-6; d_call: TRBD2; cdr3_length: 18; cdr3_nt: TGTGCCAGCAGTGCTGGACTAGCGGGAGCGTGGGGCACAGATACGCAGTATTTT; cdr3_aa: CASSAGLAGAWGTDTQYF
clone_size: .; j_call: TRBJ1-5; v_call: TRBV7-2; d_call: .; cdr3_length: 13; cdr3_nt: TGTGCCAGCAGCTTAGGGGGGTTGGAGCCCCAGCATTTT; cdr3_aa: CASSLGGLEPQHF
clone_size: medium-sized; j_call: TRBJ2-7; v_call: TRBV27; d_call: TRBD2; cdr3_length: 14; cdr3_nt: TGTGCCAGCAGTCTCATAGCGGGAGGGCCCGAGCAGTACTTC; cdr3_aa: CASSLIAGGPEQYF
clone_size: .; j_call: TRBJ1-1; v_call: TRBV7-2; d_call: .; cdr3_length: 15; cdr3_nt: TGTGCCAGCAGCTTAGACGCAACAGGGTACACTGAAGCTTTCTTT; cdr3_aa: CASSLDATGYTEAFF
clone_size: .; j_call: TRBJ2-3; v_call: TRBV7-2; d_call: TRBD2; cdr3_length: 16; cdr3_nt: TGTGCCAGCAGCTTAGCCTCTAGCGGAACCACAGATACGCAGTATTTT; cdr3_aa: CASSLASSGTTDTQYF
clone_size: few; j_call: TRBJ1-5; v_call: TRBV7-9; d_call: TRBD1; cdr3_length: 14; cdr3_nt: TGTGCCAGCAGCCCACCGGGACAGGGCCAGCCCCAGCATTTT; cdr3_aa: CASSPPGQGQPQHF
clone_size: .; j_call: TRBJ1-1; v_call: TRBV5-1; d_call: TRBD1; cdr3_length: 15; cdr3_nt: TGCGCCAGCACCCTGGACAGGGCGACGACGACTGAAGCTTTCTTT; cdr3_aa: CASTLDRATTTEAFF
clone_size: .; j_call: TRBJ2-1; v_call: TRBV27; d_call: .; cdr3_length: 15; cdr3_nt: TGTGCCAGCAGTTTCCAGGCAAGGGGTGCGGGTGAGCAGTTCTTC; cdr3_aa: CASSFQARGAGEQFF
clone_size: few; j_call: TRBJ1-2; v_call: TRBV7-9; d_call: TRBD1; cdr3_length: 16; cdr3_nt: TGTGCCAGCAGCGTTCATACGGGACAGGGTTTCAATGGCTACACCTTC; cdr3_aa: CASSVHTGQGFNGYTF
clone_size: .; j_call: TRBJ1-1; v_call: TRBV6-1; d_call: TRBD1; cdr3_length: 12; cdr3_nt: TGTGCCAGCAGTCGACAGGGGAATGAAGCTTTCTTT; cdr3_aa: CASSRQGNEAFF
clone_size: .; j_call: TRBJ2-1; v_call: TRBV20-1; d_call: .; cdr3_length: 11; cdr3_nt: TGCAGTGTACTGAGCTACAATGAGCAGTTCTTC; cdr3_aa: CSVLSYNEQFF
clone_size: .; j_call: TRBJ1-4; v_call: TRBV5-6; d_call: .; cdr3_length: 13; cdr3_nt: TGTGCCAGCAGTCGGGGAGGAAATGAAAAACTGTTTTTT; cdr3_aa: CASSRGGNEKLFF
clone_size: few; j_call: TRBJ1-5; v_call: TRBV7-9; d_call: TRBD1; cdr3_length: 16; cdr3_nt: TGTGCCAGCAGCGAAGAACAGGGGGAGATCGGTCAGCCCCAGCATTTT; cdr3_aa: CASSEEQGEIGQPQHF
clone_size: .; j_call: TRBJ2-1; v_call: TRBV19; d_call: .; cdr3_length: 17; cdr3_nt: TGTGCCAGTAGTGGGAGTCGGCTAGCGACCGACTACAATGAGCAGTTCTTC; cdr3_aa: CASSGSRLATDYNEQFF
clone_size: .; j_call: TRBJ1-4; v_call: TRBV19; d_call: .; cdr3_length: 13; cdr3_nt: TGTGCCAGTTACGGATGGTATAATGAAAAACTGTTTTTT; cdr3_aa: CASYGWYNEKLFF
clone_size: .; j_call: TRBJ1-1; v_call: TRBV6-1; d_call: .; cdr3_length: 13; cdr3_nt: TGTGCCAGCAGTGACGGACTAAACACTGAAGCTTTCTTT; cdr3_aa: CASSDGLNTEAFF
clone_size: once; j_call: TRBJ2-7; v_call: TRBV6-5; d_call: TRBD1; cdr3_length: 15; cdr3_nt: TGTGCCAGCAGTGGGGGAGAGGGGGCTATCTACGAGCAGTACTTC; cdr3_aa: CASSGGEGAIYEQYF
clone_size: .; j_call: TRBJ2-7; v_call: TRBV11-3; d_call: TRBD1; cdr3_length: 15; cdr3_nt: TGTGCCAGCAGCTTAGATGGGACAGGGGCCTACGAGCAGTACTTC; cdr3_aa: CASSLDGTGAYEQYF
clone_size: .; j_call: TRBJ2-3; v_call: TRBV5-1; d_call: .; cdr3_length: 16; cdr3_nt: TGCGCCAGCAGCTTGGGGCCGGGAGTGGGAGAAGATACGCAGTATTTT; cdr3_aa: CASSLGPGVGEDTQYF